Listed here are 8 T cell receptor beta chains from one sample, sequenced in a study of blood T cells in healthy people across ages. A J-beta primer mix and a sample-barcoded 5' primer were used in a second PCR of roughly 6 to 11 cycles. TCRdb recomputed calls from the 5' RACE reads with MiXCR, one row per CDR3 protein. This table holds some 1.4 million distinct CDR3 sequences, roughly 40% found once. Material for sequencing was blood. The receptors shown here come from a woman aged 18-29 years in good health.

The chain joins TRBV20-1 to TRBJ2-7; 10 bases are a match to TRBD1. V dropped 6 bases and J dropped 3; count of bases not matched to a gene: 5. From germline, CDR1 is DFQATT and CDR2 SNEGSKA (reference sequence). CDR3 length equals 13 residues. This CDR3 reads CSARTGGIYEQYF. CDR3 DNA: TGCAGTGCCAGGACAGGGGGAATCTACGAGCAGTACTTC.

J is TRBJ2-1 and V is TRBV12-5; no reliable D call. This CDR3 region has 11 residues. V lost 1 base to trimming and J lost 9 bases, with 4 bases between them. Germline assignment: CDR1 LGHNT and CDR2 FRNRAP. The CDR3 spells CASGLGFEQFF. The CDR3 nucleotides read TGTGCTAGTGGTTTGGGGTTTGAGCAGTTCTTC.

This clonotype was picked up a small number of times. The V and J genes are TRBV28 and TRBJ1-1; D gene unclear. The CDR3 spans 14 residues. The V and J ends lost 6 bases and 0 bases respectively, with 11 bases between them. CDR1 MDHEN and CDR2 SYDVKM come from the germline V gene. CDR3 DNA: TGTGCCAGCAGCCGAATATTCATGAACACTGAAGCTTTCTTT. Its translation is CASSRIFMNTEAFF. Together with reference TRBV28 and TRBJ1-1, the CDR3 gives the full variable domain: DVKVTQSSRYLVKRTGEKVFLECVQDMDHENMFWYRQDPGLGLRLIYFSYDVKMKEKGDIPEGYSVSREKKERFSLILESASTNQTSMYLCASSRIFMNTEAFFGQGTRLTVV.

This clonotype was seen just once. V usage is TRBV20-1 and J usage is TRBJ2-5; 9 bases agree with TRBD2. The J call may be incorrect, as the DNA end agrees better with TRBJ2-7. In germline, CDR1 is DFQATT, CDR2 SNEGSKA (reference sequence). This CDR3 region has 12 residues. CDR3 amino acids: CSARLAEYEQYF. The CDR3 region has the DNA TGCAGTGCGAGACTAGCGGAGTACGAGCAGTACTTC.

The chain couples TRBV6-1 to TRBJ1-6, with a possible D match to TRBD1 (6 bases). Deletions cut 6 bases from V and 0 bases from J, with 18 bases between. Germline V gene data show CDR1 as MNHNS and CDR2 as SASEGT. The CDR3 length is 18 residues. CDR3 region: CASRAARGASSYNSPLHF. The CDR3 region has the DNA TGTGCCAGCAGGGCCGCTAGGGGGGCTAGCTCCTATAATTCACCCCTCCACTTT.

The chain combines TRBV9 with TRBJ2-1; TRBD1 is a possible D gene (6 bases). Germline V gene lookup returns CDR1 SGDLS and CDR2 YYNGEE. The CDR3 sequence is 13 residues long. V shed 4 bases and J shed 8 bases, with 13 bases lying between them. CDR3 amino acids: CASSFREGDEQFF. The CDR3 nucleotides are TGTGCCAGCAGCTTTCGAGAGGGGGATGAGCAGTTCTTC.

This CDR3 reads CASSTELGGTEAFF. For the CDR3, the DNA is TGTGCCAGCAGTACGGAACTGGGGGGCACTGAAGCTTTCTTT. The chain is built from TRBV2 and TRBJ1-1, with a possible D match to TRBD1 (5 bases). Trimming removed 5 bases from V and 4 bases from J, with 14 bases in between. The CDR3 runs 14 residues. The germline V gene has CDR1 SNHLY and CDR2 FYNNEI.

This clonotype appeared a few times. The chain links TRBV6-1 to TRBJ2-1; TRBD2 might be the D (5 bases). Trimming took 6 bases from V and 6 from J, leaving 24 bases between them. The CDR3 covers 17 residues. Germline CDR1 reads MNHNS; CDR2 reads SASEGT. The chain's CDR3 is CASRPPVASFLGNEQFF. The CDR3 DNA reads as TGTGCCAGCAGGCCCCCCGTAGCTAGCTTTTTGGGCAATGAGCAGTTCTTC.